This TCR beta chain was captured in a study of T cells after yellow fever vaccination. Study in general: It was SMART-Seq v4 Ultra Low Input that prepared the fractions with low cell numbers.

There are a few counts of this clonotype. Its specificity is not known. TCR cDNA was made by 5'RACE template switching, adding a universal primer site and UMIs. From the 5' RACE reads, TCRdb called clonotypes with MiXCR, one entry per CDR3 protein. There are 200,000 to 300,000 distinct CDR3 sequences in the sample; 13% occur only once, and around 0.49% lies in the top ten. Findings and limits, study-wide: FACS-sorted repertoires might harbor abundant contaminating clonotypes from the bulk population. Post-booster repertoires again held most primary-vaccination clones (about 96% CD4, roughly 89% CD8).

Germline V gene sequence: CDR1 SGHRS, CDR2 YFSETQ. The CDR3 length is 16 residues. Unmatched junction bases numbered 3, after V lost 2 bases and J lost 1 base. This rearrangement joins TRBV5-1 to TRBJ2-3, with 11 bases lining up with TRBD2. The receptor's source is a man under 40 who received the YFV17D yellow fever vaccine. The specimen comprised CD4+ T cells sorted from PBMCs, sampled 45 days after the yellow fever booster vaccination. CDR3 nucleotide sequence: TGCGCCAGCAGCTTCGGGGGACTAGCGGGCACAGATACGCAGTATTTT. It is translated as CASSFGGLAGTDTQYF.